One and the same sample provided the 6 T cell receptor beta chains below, sequenced in a study of control samples from healthy donors and cancer patients. Produced via immunoSEQ multiplex PCR; TCRdb's table is partial and in-frame only. The data show 54,000 or so clones, 85% to 95% seen once. The sequenced material came from blood. These receptors all come from a man in his thirties or forties in good health.

The chain couples TRBV7-9 to TRBJ2-2; the match to TRBD1 covers 8 bases. The CDR3 consists of 14 residues. The junction had 7 bases not matched to a gene; V was cut back by 5 bases and J by 8 bases. Germline lookup yields CDR1 SEHNR and CDR2 FQNEAQ (reference sequence). The CDR3, as DNA: TGTGCCAGCAGCCCGACAGGGGTCGTGGGGGAGCTGTTTTTT. It translates to CASSPTGVVGELFF.

V is TRBV7-8 and J is TRBJ2-1; D perhaps matches TRBD2 (5 bases). V was pared by 3 bases and J by 9 bases, with 9 bases between. The CDR3 contains 12 residues. Germline V gives CDR1 SGHVS, CDR2 FQNEAQ. Written as DNA, the CDR3 is TGTGCCAGCAGCTTTAGCGTGGGTGAGCAGTTCTTC. Encoded protein: CASSFSVGEQFF. The entire variable domain, with the rest obtained from reference TRBV7-8 and TRBJ2-1, is as follows: GAGVSQSPRYKVAKRGQDVALRCDPISGHVSLFWYQQALGQGPEFLTYFQNEAQLDKSGLPSDRFFAERPEGSVSTLKIQRTQQEDSAVYLCASSFSVGEQFFGPGTRLTVL.

This rearrangement joins TRBV5-8 to TRBJ2-1, with D tentatively TRBD2 (5 bases). This CDR3 has 15 residues. CDR1 and CDR2 from the germline V gene are SGHTS and YDEGEE. The V end was cut by 5 bases, the J end by 2 bases, with 14 bases between. The CDR3 DNA sequence: TGTGCCAGCAGACGATGGAGAGCGGCCTACAATGAGCAGTTCTTC. This translates into CASRRWRAAYNEQFF.

This chain uses TRBV27 with TRBJ1-5; D not certain. This CDR3 contains 15 residues. Germline V gene sequence: CDR1 MNHEY, CDR2 SMNVEV (reference sequence). The ends were cut back, 2 bases at V and 0 bases at J, with 8 bases in the middle. CDR3 protein: CASSLKPYSNQPQHF. CDR3 sequence (DNA): TGTGCCAGCAGTTTAAAACCTTATAGCAATCAGCCCCAGCATTTT.

The J gene is TRBJ1-5, the V gene TRBV19; 10 bases are a match to TRBD1. The CDR3 is 18 residues long. V trimming: 3 bases; J trimming: 4 bases; junction bases outside the gene matches: 12. Germline loops: CDR1 LNHDA, CDR2 SQIVND (reference sequence). The CDR3 sequence: CASSMWVGQGGWNQPQHF. The CDR3 DNA is TGTGCCAGTAGTATGTGGGTCGGACAGGGGGGTTGGAATCAGCCCCAGCATTTT.

The chain carries TRBV7-2 and TRBJ2-1, with D unresolved. Trimming shortened V by 6 bases and J by 9 bases, and 15 bases separated the two germline ends. This CDR3 contains 13 residues. Per germline, CDR1 SGHTA and CDR2 FQGNSA. The CDR3: CASSPMYGGEQFF. The CDR3 region has the DNA TGTGCCAGCAGTCCAATGTACGGCGGTGAGCAGTTCTTC. Variable domain in full (rest from reference TRBV7-2 and TRBJ2-1): GAGVSQSPSNKVTEKGKDVELRCDPISGHTALYWYRQSLGQGLEFLIYFQGNSAPDKSGLPSDRFSAERTGGSVSTLTIQRTQQEDSAVYLCASSPMYGGEQFFGPGTRLTVL.